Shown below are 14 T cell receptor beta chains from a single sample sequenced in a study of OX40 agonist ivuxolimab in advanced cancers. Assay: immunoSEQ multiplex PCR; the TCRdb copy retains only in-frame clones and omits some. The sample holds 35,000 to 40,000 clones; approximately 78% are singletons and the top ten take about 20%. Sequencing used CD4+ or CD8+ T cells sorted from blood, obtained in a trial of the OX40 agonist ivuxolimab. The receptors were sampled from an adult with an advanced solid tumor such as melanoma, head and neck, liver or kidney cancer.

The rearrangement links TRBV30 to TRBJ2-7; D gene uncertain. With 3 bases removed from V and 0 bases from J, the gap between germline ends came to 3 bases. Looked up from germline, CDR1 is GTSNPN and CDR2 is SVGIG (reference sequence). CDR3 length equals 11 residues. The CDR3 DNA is TGTGCCTGGAGGGGCTCCTACGAGCAGTACTTC. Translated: CAWRGSYEQYF.

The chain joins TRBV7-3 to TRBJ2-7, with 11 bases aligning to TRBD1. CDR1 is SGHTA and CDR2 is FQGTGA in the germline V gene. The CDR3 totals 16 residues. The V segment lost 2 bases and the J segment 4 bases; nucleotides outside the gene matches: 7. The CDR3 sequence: CASSLARTGGWYEQYF. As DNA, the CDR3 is TGTGCCAGCAGCTTAGCGAGGACAGGGGGCTGGTACGAGCAGTACTTC.

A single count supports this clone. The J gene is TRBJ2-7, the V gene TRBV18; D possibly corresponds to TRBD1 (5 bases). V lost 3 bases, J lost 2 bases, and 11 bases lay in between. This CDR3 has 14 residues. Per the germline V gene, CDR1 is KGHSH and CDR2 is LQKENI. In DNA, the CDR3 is TGTGCCAGCTCACCCCGGCAGGGCGCCTACGAGCAGTACTTC. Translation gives CASSPRQGAYEQYF.

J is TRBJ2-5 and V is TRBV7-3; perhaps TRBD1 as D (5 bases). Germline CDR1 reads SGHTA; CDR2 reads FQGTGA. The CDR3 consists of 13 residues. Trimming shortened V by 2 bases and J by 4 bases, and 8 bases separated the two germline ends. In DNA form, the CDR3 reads TGTGCCAGCAGCTTAGGTACAGGAGAGACCCAGTACTTC. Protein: CASSLGTGETQYF.

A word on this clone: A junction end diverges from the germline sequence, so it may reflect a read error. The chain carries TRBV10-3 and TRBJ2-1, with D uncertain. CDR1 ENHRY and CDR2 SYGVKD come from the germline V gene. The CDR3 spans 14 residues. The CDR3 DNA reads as TGTGCCAGCAGTGACTCTTGGACCACGGATGAGCAGTTCTTC. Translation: CASSDSWTTDEQFF.

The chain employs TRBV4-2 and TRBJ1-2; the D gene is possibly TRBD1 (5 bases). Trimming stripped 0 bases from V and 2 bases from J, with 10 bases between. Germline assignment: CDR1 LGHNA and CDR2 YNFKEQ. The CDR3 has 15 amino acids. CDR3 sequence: CASSQEGGANYGYTF. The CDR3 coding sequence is TGTGCCAGCAGCCAAGAGGGCGGGGCAAACTATGGCTACACCTTC.

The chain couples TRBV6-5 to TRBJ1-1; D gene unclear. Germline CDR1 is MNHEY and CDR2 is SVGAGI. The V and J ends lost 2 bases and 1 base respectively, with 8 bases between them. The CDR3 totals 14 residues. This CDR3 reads CASSYVAGNTEAFF. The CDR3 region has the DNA TGTGCCAGCAGTTACGTTGCAGGGAACACTGAAGCTTTCTTT.

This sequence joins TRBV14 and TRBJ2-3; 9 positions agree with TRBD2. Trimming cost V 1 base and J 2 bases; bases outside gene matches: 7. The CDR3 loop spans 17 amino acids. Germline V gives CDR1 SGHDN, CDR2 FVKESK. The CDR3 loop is CASSQGSSGTFTDTQYF. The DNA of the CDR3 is TGTGCCAGCAGCCAAGGGTCTAGCGGGACCTTCACAGATACGCAGTATTTT.

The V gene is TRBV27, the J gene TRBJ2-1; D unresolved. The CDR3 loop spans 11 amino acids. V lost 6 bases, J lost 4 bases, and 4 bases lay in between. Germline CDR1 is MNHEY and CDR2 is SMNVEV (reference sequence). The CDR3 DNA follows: TGTGCCAGCAGCCAATACAATGAGCAGTTCTTC. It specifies CASSQYNEQFF.

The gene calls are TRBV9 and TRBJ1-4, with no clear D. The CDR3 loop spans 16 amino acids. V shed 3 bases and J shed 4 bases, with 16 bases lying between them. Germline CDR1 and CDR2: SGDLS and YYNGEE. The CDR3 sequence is CASSAEGYTLNEKLFF. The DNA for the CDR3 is TGTGCCAGCAGCGCCGAGGGATACACCCTTAATGAAAAACTGTTTTTT.

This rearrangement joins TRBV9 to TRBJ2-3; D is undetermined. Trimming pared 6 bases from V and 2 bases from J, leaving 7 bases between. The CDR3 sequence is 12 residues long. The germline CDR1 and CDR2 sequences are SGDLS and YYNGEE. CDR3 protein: CASNSLTDTQYF. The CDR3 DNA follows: TGTGCCAGCAATTCCCTCACAGATACGCAGTATTTT.

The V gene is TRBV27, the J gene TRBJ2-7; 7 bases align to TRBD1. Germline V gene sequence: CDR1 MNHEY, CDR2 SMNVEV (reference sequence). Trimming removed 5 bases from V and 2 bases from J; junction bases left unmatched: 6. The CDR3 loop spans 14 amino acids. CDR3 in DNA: TGTGCCAGCAGTCCCTCAGGGGGTACCTACGAGCAGTACTTC. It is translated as CASSPSGGTYEQYF.

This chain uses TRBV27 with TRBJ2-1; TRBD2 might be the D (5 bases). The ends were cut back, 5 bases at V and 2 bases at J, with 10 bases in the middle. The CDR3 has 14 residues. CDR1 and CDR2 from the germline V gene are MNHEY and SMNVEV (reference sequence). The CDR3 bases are TGTGCCAGCAGTACATCCGGGACCTACAATGAGCAGTTCTTC. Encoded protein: CASSTSGTYNEQFF.

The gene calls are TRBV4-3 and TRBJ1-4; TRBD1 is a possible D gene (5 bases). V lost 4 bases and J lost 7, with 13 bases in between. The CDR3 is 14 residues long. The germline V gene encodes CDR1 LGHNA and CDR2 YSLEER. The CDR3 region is CASSPPGLAEKLFF. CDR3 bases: TGCGCCAGCAGCCCCCCGGGACTTGCTGAAAAACTGTTTTTT.